This entry features one T cell receptor (beta chain) sequence. Assay used: immunoSEQ multiplex PCR; TCRdb lists only in-frame clones, some missing. The table has under 500,000 clones, approximately 90% seen once; the top ten hold 0.95% to 1.2%. The sample comes from a study of blood T cell repertoires in COVID-19. Source material: PBMCs or T cells enriched from blood (not recorded which). The clonotype originates from a man in his thirties or forties who had recovered from COVID-19.

This CDR3 is CASSSRTGSSGYTF. Here the CDR3 DNA reads TGTGCCAGCAGCTCCCGAACAGGGTCGAGTGGCTACACCTTC. The chain uses TRBV7-8 and TRBJ1-2; D is possibly TRBD1 (6 bases). The CDR3 is 14 residues long. Germline CDR1 and CDR2: SGHVS and FQNEAQ. The ends were cut back, 4 bases at V and 7 bases at J, with 16 bases in the middle.